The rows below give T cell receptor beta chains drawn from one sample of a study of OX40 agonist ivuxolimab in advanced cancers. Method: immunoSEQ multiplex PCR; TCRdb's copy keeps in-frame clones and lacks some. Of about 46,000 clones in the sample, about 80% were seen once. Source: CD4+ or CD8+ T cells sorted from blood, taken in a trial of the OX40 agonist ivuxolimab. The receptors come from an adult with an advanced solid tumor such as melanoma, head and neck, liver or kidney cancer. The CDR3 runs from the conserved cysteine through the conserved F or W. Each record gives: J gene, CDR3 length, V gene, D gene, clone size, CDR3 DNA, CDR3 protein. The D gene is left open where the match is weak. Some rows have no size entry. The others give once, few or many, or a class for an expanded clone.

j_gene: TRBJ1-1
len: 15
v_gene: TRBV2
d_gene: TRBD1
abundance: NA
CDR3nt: TGTGCCAGCAGGGGGAGGGGGACAGCGAACACTGAAGCTTTCTTT
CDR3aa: CASRGRGTANTEAFF

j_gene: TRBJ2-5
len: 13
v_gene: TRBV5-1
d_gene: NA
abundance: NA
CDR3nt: TGCGCCAGCAGCTCCGGAGGCGGGGAGACCCAGTACTTC
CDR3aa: CASSSGGGETQYF

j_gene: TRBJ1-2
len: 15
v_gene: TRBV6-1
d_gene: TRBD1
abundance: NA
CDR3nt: TGTGCCAGCACCCCACGAGGGACAGAATCTTATGGCTACACCTTC
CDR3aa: CASTPRGTESYGYTF

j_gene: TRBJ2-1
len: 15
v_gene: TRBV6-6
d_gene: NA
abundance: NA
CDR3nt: TGTGCCAGCAGCCCTCAAGGCAGTCGAAACAATGAGCAGTTCTTC
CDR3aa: CASSPQGSRNNEQFF

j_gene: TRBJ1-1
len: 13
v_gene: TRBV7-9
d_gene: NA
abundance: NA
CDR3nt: TGTGCCAGTATAGGAACCCTGGGCACTGAAGCTTTCTTT
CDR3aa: CASIGTLGTEAFF

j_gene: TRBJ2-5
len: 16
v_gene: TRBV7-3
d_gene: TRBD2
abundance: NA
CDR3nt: TGTGCCAGCAGCTCCGGACTAGCGGGGGATGGAGAGACCCAGTACTTC
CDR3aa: CASSSGLAGDGETQYF

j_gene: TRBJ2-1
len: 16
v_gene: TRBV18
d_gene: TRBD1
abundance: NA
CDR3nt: TGTGCCAGCTCACCGGGGCAGGGGGCTCGGTACAATGAGCAGTTCTTC
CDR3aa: CASSPGQGARYNEQFF

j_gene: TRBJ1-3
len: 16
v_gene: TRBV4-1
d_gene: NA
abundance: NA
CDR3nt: TGCGCCAGCAGCCAAGATTGGGGGGGGCGCGGAAACACCATATATTTT
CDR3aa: CASSQDWGGRGNTIYF

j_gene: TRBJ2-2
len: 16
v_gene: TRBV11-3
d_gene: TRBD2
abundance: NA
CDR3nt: TGTGCCAGCAGCTTACAGCCCGGGACTAGTATCGGGGAGCTGTTTTTT
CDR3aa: CASSLQPGTSIGELFF

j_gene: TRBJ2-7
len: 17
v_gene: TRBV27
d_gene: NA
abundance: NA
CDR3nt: TGTGCCAGCAGTTTATCCCCGACCCCACGGCCACTTTACGAGCAGTACTTC
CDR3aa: CASSLSPTPRPLYEQYF

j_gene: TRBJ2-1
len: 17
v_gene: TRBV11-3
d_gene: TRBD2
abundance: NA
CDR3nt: TGTGCCAGCAGCTTAGATGCTCCTAGCGGGAGCCACAATGAGCAGTTCTTC
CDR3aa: CASSLDAPSGSHNEQFF

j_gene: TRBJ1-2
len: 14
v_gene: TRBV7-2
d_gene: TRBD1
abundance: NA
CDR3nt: TGTGCCAGCAGCCCCGGACAGGGGGTTGAAGGCTACACCTTC
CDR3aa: CASSPGQGVEGYTF

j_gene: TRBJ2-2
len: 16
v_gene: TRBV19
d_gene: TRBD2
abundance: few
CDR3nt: TGTGCCGGGATAAGCGGGGGGGCCGAAGGGACCGGGGAGCTGTTTTTT
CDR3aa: CAGISGGAEGTGELFF

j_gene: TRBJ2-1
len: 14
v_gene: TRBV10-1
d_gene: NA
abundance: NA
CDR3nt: TGCGCCAGCAGTGAGTCGATTTTCACGGATGAGCAGTTCTTC
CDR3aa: CASSESIFTDEQFF

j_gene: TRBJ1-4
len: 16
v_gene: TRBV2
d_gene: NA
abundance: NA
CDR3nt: TGTGCCAGCAGAGAGAGGACGGGGGCAACTAATGAAAAACTGTTTTTT
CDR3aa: CASRERTGATNEKLFF

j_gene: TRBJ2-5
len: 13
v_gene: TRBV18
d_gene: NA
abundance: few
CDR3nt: TGTGCCAGCTCACCAGGCACGGAAGGGACCCAGTACTTC
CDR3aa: CASSPGTEGTQYF

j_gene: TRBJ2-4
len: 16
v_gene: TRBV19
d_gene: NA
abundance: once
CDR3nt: TGTGCCAGTTCCAGTCTTAGAGCGGCAGAAAAAAACATTCAGTACTTC
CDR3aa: CASSSLRAAEKNIQYF

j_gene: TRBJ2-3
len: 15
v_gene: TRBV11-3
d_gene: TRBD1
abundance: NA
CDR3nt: TGTGCCAGCAGAAATCGGGACAGGGGGACAGATACGCAGTATTTT
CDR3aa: CASRNRDRGTDTQYF

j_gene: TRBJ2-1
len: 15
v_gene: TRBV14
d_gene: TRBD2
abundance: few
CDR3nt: TGTGCCAGCAGCCAAAGCGGGGGGGCCGGCAATGAGCAGTTCTTC
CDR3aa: CASSQSGGAGNEQFF

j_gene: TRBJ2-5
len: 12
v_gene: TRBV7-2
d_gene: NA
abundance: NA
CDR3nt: TGTGCCAGCAGCTTAGGACGTCTTATCGTGTACTTC
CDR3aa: CASSLGRLIVYF

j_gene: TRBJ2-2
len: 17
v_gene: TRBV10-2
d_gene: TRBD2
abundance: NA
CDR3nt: TGCGCCAGCCATGGGCTAGCGGGGGGGCGGGGCACCGGGGAGCTGTTTTTT
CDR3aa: CASHGLAGGRGTGELFF

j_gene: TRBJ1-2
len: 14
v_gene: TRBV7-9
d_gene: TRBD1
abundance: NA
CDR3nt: TGTGCCAGCAGCGACTCCGGGACAGAATATGGCTACACCTTC
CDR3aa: CASSDSGTEYGYTF

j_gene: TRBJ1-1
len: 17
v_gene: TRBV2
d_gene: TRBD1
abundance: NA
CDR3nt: TGTGCCAGCAGTGAAGCGCTTCGAGGGGGCGCGGGCACTGAAGCTTTCTTT
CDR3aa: CASSEALRGGAGTEAFF

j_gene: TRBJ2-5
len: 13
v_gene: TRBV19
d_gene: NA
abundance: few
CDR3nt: TGTGCCAGTAGTATAGGGGGAGTCGAGACCCAGTACTTC
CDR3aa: CASSIGGVETQYF

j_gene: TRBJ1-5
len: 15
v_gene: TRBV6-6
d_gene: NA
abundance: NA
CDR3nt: TGTGCCAGCAGTTACTCCCAGGGACTAAATCAGCCCCAGCATTTT
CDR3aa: CASSYSQGLNQPQHF

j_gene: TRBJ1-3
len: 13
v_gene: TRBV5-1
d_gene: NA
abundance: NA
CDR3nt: TGCGCCAGCAGCGCCGCCTCTGGAAACACCATATATTTT
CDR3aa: CASSAASGNTIYF

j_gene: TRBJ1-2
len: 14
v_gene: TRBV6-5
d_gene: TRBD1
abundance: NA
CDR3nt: TGTGCCAGCAGCCGGACAGGGGGCGGCTATGGCTACACCTTC
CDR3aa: CASSRTGGGYGYTF